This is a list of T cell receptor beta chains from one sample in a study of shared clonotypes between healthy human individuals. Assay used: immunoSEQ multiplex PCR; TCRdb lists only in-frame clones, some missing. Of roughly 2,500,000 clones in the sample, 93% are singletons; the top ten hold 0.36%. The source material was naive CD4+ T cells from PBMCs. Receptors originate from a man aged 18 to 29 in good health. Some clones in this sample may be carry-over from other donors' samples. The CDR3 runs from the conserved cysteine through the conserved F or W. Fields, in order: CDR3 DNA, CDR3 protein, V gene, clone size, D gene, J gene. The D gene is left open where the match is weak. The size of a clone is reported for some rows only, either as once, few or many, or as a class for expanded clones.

TGTGCCAGCAGCTTAGGGGCAGGGGGCTCCCAAGAGACCCAGTACTTC | CASSLGAGGSQETQYF | TRBV7-2 | . | TRBD1 | TRBJ2-5
TGTGCCAGCAGGGCACGGGGGGGGAGCGAGCAGTACTTC | CASRARGGSEQYF | TRBV6-5 | once | TRBD2 | TRBJ2-7
TGTGCCAGCAGCCCCTCAGTCCTTGGAAACACCATATATTTT | CASSPSVLGNTIYF | TRBV9 | . | . | TRBJ1-3
TGTGCCAGCAGCGTAGGCTGGGGGGACCCTAATCAGCCCCAGCATTTT | CASSVGWGDPNQPQHF | TRBV9 | . | . | TRBJ1-5
TGCGCCAGCAGCTTGGTTCGCGGTAGCACAGATACGCAGTATTTT | CASSLVRGSTDTQYF | TRBV5-1 | . | . | TRBJ2-3
TGCGCCAGCAGCTTCCCCCGAGGGGGCGATGTCCCAGATACGCAGTATTTT | CASSFPRGGDVPDTQYF | TRBV5-1 | . | TRBD1 | TRBJ2-3
TGTGCCAGCAGTTCAGGGGGCCGGTCGGGAGAGACCCAGTACTTC | CASSSGGRSGETQYF | TRBV21-1 | . | . | TRBJ2-5
TGCGCCAGCAGCCAAGTCGCGGACTACAACTACGAGCAGTACTTC | CASSQVADYNYEQYF | TRBV4-1 | . | . | TRBJ2-7
TGTGCCAGCAGCTTAACAGGGGATACAGGCTACACCTTC | CASSLTGDTGYTF | TRBV11-2 | . | TRBD1 | TRBJ1-2
TGTGCCAGCTCATCCCAACGAACAGAGGGAAACACCATATATTTT | CASSSQRTEGNTIYF | TRBV18 | . | . | TRBJ1-3
TGCGCCAGCAGCTCGGACAGGGGCTACGAGCAGTACTTC | CASSSDRGYEQYF | TRBV5-1 | few | TRBD1 | TRBJ2-7
TGTGCCAGCAGTTTAAAAGGGACAGGGTACCATCAGCCCCAGCATTTT | CASSLKGTGYHQPQHF | TRBV27 | . | TRBD1 | TRBJ1-5
TGTGCCTGGAGTGTACTAAGGCGGGACAGGGGATACGAGCAGTACTTC | CAWSVLRRDRGYEQYF | TRBV30 | . | TRBD1 | TRBJ2-7
TGTGCCAGCTCAAACAGGGTTGCCGCAACTAATGAAAAACTGTTTTTT | CASSNRVAATNEKLFF | TRBV18 | once | . | TRBJ1-4
TGCAGCGCCGATAAGGGGACAGGCTTCACAGATACGCAGTATTTT | CSADKGTGFTDTQYF | TRBV29-1 | . | TRBD1 | TRBJ2-3
TGTGCCAGCTCACCGTCCTCGAACACAGATACGCAGTATTTT | CASSPSSNTDTQYF | TRBV18 | . | . | TRBJ2-3
TGTGCCAGCTCACCCCCAGCCCCCGCCTCAGGCGGCTACACCTTC | CASSPPAPASGGYTF | TRBV18 | . | . | TRBJ1-2
TGTGCCAGCATCGAAGGGGGCGCCAGTGAAAAACTGTTTTTT | CASIEGGASEKLFF | TRBV28 | . | TRBD1 | TRBJ1-4
TGCGCCAGCAGCTTCGAGTTAACAGGGGGCAGGATCGAGCAGTACTTC | CASSFELTGGRIEQYF | TRBV5-1 | . | TRBD1 | TRBJ2-7
TGTGCCAGCAGTTCTGGACAGGGGGCCTACGAGCAGTACTTC | CASSSGQGAYEQYF | TRBV28 | . | TRBD1 | TRBJ2-7
TGTGCCAGCAGAGCCCTGGGCGGCCCCCGCGAGCAGTACTTC | CASRALGGPREQYF | TRBV7-9 | . | . | TRBJ2-7
TGTGCCAGCACCCCTTGGGCTGCCTCCTACAATGAGCAGTTCTTC | CASTPWAASYNEQFF | TRBV13 | . | . | TRBJ2-1
TGTGCCAGTAGTTCTAGCGGGAGGTCTATGGATGAGCAGTTCTTC | CASSSSGRSMDEQFF | TRBV19 | . | TRBD2 | TRBJ2-1
TGTGCCAGCAGCTCTGACATCTATGGCTACACCTTC | CASSSDIYGYTF | TRBV7-2 | . | . | TRBJ1-2
TGTGCCAGCATTTACAGGGAGGTGACTGAAGCTTTCTTT | CASIYREVTEAFF | TRBV2 | . | . | TRBJ1-1
TGTGCCAGCAGCTCCTCTTTTTTGATTCGGGCCTACGAGCAGTACTTC | CASSSSFLIRAYEQYF | TRBV11-2 | . | . | TRBJ2-7
TGTGCCAGCACCTTTAAGGCAGGATATGGCTACACCTTC | CASTFKAGYGYTF | TRBV28 | . | . | TRBJ1-2
TGTGCCACCAGCAGAGATCCAACGGGCCCAGGTCAGCCCCAGCATTTT | CATSRDPTGPGQPQHF | TRBV15 | . | . | TRBJ1-5
TGTGCCAGCAGTGAACTGCCGAGCGGGAACACCGGGGAGCTGTTTTTT | CASSELPSGNTGELFF | TRBV6-1 | . | . | TRBJ2-2